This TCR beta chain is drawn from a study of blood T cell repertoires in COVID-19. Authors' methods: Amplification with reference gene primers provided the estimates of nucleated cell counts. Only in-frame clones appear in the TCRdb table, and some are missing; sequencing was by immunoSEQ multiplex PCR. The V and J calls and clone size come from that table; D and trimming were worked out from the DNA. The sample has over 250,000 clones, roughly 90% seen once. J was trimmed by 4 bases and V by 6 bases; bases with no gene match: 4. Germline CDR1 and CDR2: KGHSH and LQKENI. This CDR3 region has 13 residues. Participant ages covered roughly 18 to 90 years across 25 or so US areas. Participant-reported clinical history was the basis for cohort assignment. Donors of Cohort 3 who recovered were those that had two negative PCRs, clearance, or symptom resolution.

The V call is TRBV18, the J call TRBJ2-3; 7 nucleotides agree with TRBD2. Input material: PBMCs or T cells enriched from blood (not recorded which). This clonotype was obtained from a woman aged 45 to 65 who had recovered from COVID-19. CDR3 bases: TGTGCCAGCTCGGGAGGGCCTCCAGATACGCAGTATTTT. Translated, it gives CASSGGPPDTQYF.